These 28 T cell receptor beta chains were all obtained from the same sample, sequenced in a study of blood T cell repertoires in COVID-19. This table comes from immunoSEQ multiplex PCR, and its TCRdb copy is limited to in-frame clones, with some not included. There are tens of thousands of clones in the sample; about 88% occur only once, and 2.5% to 3.5% lies in the top ten. Sequencing used peripheral blood. The receptors here all came from an elderly woman with acute or convalescent COVID-19.

This clone was counted between two and nine times. The rearrangement uses TRBV19 and TRBJ1-1; 9 bases are shared with TRBD1. V lost 5 bases, J lost 2 bases, and 9 bases stayed unmatched. This CDR3 is 16 amino acids long. Germline-derived CDR1 and CDR2 are LNHDA and SQIVND (reference sequence). The CDR3 DNA follows: TGTGCCAGTAGTGCTGGGACAGGGAGGGGCAACACTGAAGCTTTCTTT. Protein: CASSAGTGRGNTEAFF.

The V and J genes are TRBV5-1 and TRBJ2-3; TRBD2 matches at 8 bases. The V and J ends lost 1 base and 0 bases, in that order; junction bases with no gene match: 13. This CDR3 region has 19 residues. The germline V gene has CDR1 SGHRS and CDR2 YFSETQ. CDR3 nucleotide sequence: TGCGCCAGCAGCTTGAAGAGATTAGCGGGGCGTCCTAGCACAGATACGCAGTATTTT. As protein: CASSLKRLAGRPSTDTQYF.

This chain joins TRBV6-2 or TRBV6-3 and TRBJ1-5, with D possibly TRBD1 on 5 matching bases. From germline, CDR1 is MNHEY and CDR2 SVGEGT. This CDR3 has 13 amino acids. V lost 5 bases and J 6 bases, leaving 11 bases between the germline ends. The CDR3 reads CASSTGGRQPQHF. DNA for the CDR3: TGTGCCAGCAGTACGGGGGGACGTCAGCCCCAGCATTTT.

The chain employs TRBV19 and TRBJ1-5; TRBD1 might be the D (5 bases). V shed 6 bases and J shed 3 bases, with 6 bases lying between them. This CDR3 is built from 12 residues. Germline assignment: CDR1 LNHDA and CDR2 SQIVND (reference sequence). Here the CDR3 reads CASRQVNQPQHF. DNA of the CDR3: TGTGCCAGTAGACAGGTCAATCAGCCCCAGCATTTT.

The chain carries TRBV4-1 and TRBJ1-2, with D unclear. Germline CDR1 is MGHRA and CDR2 is YSYEKL. The V gene lost 1 base and the J gene lost 3 bases, with 15 bases spanning the gap. This CDR3 comprises 16 residues. The CDR3 here is CASSQGGGTKYYGYTF. The CDR3 DNA reads as TGCGCCAGCAGCCAAGGCGGTGGCACGAAGTACTATGGCTACACCTTC.

V usage is TRBV7-9 and J usage is TRBJ1-1; D is uncertain. Germline lookup yields CDR1 SEHNR and CDR2 FQNEAQ (reference sequence). Deletions cut 1 base from V and 5 bases from J, with 14 bases between. This CDR3 is built from 15 residues. Here the CDR3 reads CASSLVGRVGTEAFF. The DNA for the CDR3 is TGTGCCAGCAGCTTAGTAGGGCGGGTGGGGACTGAAGCTTTCTTT.

J is TRBJ1-4 and V is TRBV7-2; D not certain. CDR1 and CDR2 (germline): SGHTA, FQGNSA. The CDR3 covers 16 residues. With 2 bases removed from V and 7 bases from J, the gap between germline ends came to 17 bases. CDR3 sequence (DNA): TGTGCCAGCAGCTTACCCGGGAGTCGCCGCGTTGAAAAACTGTTTTTT. It codes for CASSLPGSRRVEKLFF.

This sequence joins TRBV6-5 and TRBJ2-5; 8 bases fit TRBD1. V lost 2 bases and J lost 4; bases outside the gene matches: 6. The CDR3 totals 15 residues. Germline V gene sequence: CDR1 MNHEY, CDR2 SVGAGI. In DNA, the CDR3 is TGTGCCAGCAGTTACGGTACAGGGGGTTTAGAGACCCAGTACTTC. It translates to CASSYGTGGLETQYF.

This sequence joins TRBV30 and TRBJ1-1, with 7 bases identical to TRBD1. The germline V gene has CDR1 GTSNPN and CDR2 SVGIG (reference sequence). The CDR3 consists of 15 residues. V gave up 5 bases and J gave up 3 bases; unmatched junction bases: 12. The CDR3 sequence: CAWGFGTVGYTEAFF. CDR3 nucleotide sequence: TGTGCCTGGGGGTTTGGGACAGTGGGCTACACTGAAGCTTTCTTT. The whole variable domain, remainder taken from reference TRBV30 and TRBJ1-1, is SQTIHQWPATLVQPVGSPLSLECTVEGTSNPNLYWYRQAAGRGLQLLFYSVGIGQISSEVPQNLSASRPQDRQFILSSKKLLLSDSGFYLCAWGFGTVGYTEAFFGQGTRLTVV.

The rearrangement joins TRBV3-1 (or the pseudogene TRBV3-2) to TRBJ1-6; a weak D match, TRBD1 (6 bases). The CDR3 runs 17 residues. Germline loops: CDR1 LGHDT, CDR2 YNNKEL (reference sequence). V lost 2 bases and J lost 8, with 19 bases in between. Here the CDR3 DNA reads TGTGCCAGCAGCCAACCTGCGTTGGGGGCGGTGGATTCACCCCTCCACTTT. This encodes CASSQPALGAVDSPLHF.

This sequence joins TRBV2 and TRBJ2-1; 8 bases agree with TRBD1. The CDR3 extends over 13 amino acids. Germline V gives CDR1 SNHLY, CDR2 FYNNEI. Germline trimming cut 3 bases from V and 9 bases from J; bases unmatched to any gene: 4. CDR3 nucleotides: TGTGCCAGCAGTGACAGGGGGCTAGGTGAGCAGTTCTTC. Translation gives CASSDRGLGEQFF.

The chain combines TRBV11-3 with TRBJ2-1; D is uncertain. CDR3 length: 13 residues. Germline-derived CDR1 and CDR2 are SGHNT and YENEEA. V gave up 1 base and J gave up 9 bases, with 10 bases separating them. In nucleotides, the CDR3 is TGTGCCAGCAGCTTAGGTGGAGTACGTGAGCAGTTCTTC. It yields the protein CASSLGGVREQFF.

The chain carries TRBV19 and TRBJ1-2; D perhaps matches TRBD1 (6 bases). There are 16 residues in the CDR3. The germline V gene has CDR1 LNHDA and CDR2 SQIVND (reference sequence). V lost 4 bases and J lost 5, with 20 bases in between. Here the CDR3 DNA reads TGTGCCAGTAGTAAAACGCACGGGACACTTAGTTATGGCTACACCTTC. Its translation: CASSKTHGTLSYGYTF.

V usage is TRBV11-2 and J usage is TRBJ2-5; TRBD2 aligns across 8 bases. CDR1 is SGHAT, CDR2 FQNNGV, per germline. The CDR3 is 15 amino acids. Losses at the gene ends were 5 bases for V and 6 bases for J; bases not matched to a gene: 11. In nucleotides, the CDR3 is TGTGCCAGCAGCGCTCCGGGACTAGGTGTGAAGACCCAGTACTTC. Its translation is CASSAPGLGVKTQYF.

The chain joins TRBV6-5 to TRBJ2-7; weak D call: TRBD1 (6 bases). CDR3 length equals 13 residues. Germline V gene data show CDR1 as MNHEY and CDR2 as SVGAGI. V lost 5 bases, J lost 0 bases, and 8 bases lay in between. This CDR3 is CASSRTASYEQYF. The DNA of the CDR3 is TGTGCCAGCAGTCGGACAGCCTCCTACGAGCAGTACTTC.

This chain links TRBV6-1 with TRBJ1-2, with 7 bases identical to TRBD1. Per the germline V gene, CDR1 is MNHNS and CDR2 is SASEGT. Germline trimming cut 0 bases from V and 4 bases from J; bases unmatched to any gene: 5. This CDR3 region has 15 residues. CDR3 protein: CASSEAAGTAYGYTF. DNA of the CDR3: TGTGCCAGCAGTGAAGCAGCAGGGACAGCCTATGGCTACACCTTC.

This chain links TRBV2 with TRBJ2-7; TRBD1 matches at 7 bases. This CDR3 has 16 amino acids. The J segment lost 5 bases and the V segment lost 6 bases, leaving 16 bases of the junction unmatched. Germline CDR1 SNHLY, CDR2 FYNNEI. The CDR3 bases are TGTGCCAGCAGACACAGGGGCGGCCTGCTTTCCGACGAGCAGTACTTC. This encodes CASRHRGGLLSDEQYF.

The V gene is TRBV7-9, the J gene TRBJ1-2, with D perhaps TRBD1 (6 bases). The CDR3 consists of 14 residues. Germline V gene lookup returns CDR1 SEHNR and CDR2 FQNEAQ (reference sequence). V gave up 5 bases and J gave up 2 bases, with 12 bases separating them. The CDR3, as DNA: TGTGCCAGCAGCAGTACAGGGACGAACTATGGCTACACCTTC. Its protein is CASSSTGTNYGYTF.

V usage is TRBV28 and J usage is TRBJ1-2; no reliable D call. The CDR3 is 12 amino acids. V lost 2 bases and J lost 10, with 11 bases in between. Germline V gene lookup returns CDR1 MDHEN and CDR2 SYDVKM. The CDR3 loop is CASSLLGIFYTF. CDR3 coding DNA: TGTGCCAGCAGTTTACTGGGCATCTTCTACACCTTC.

The chain is built from TRBV11-2 and TRBJ2-3; D gene uncertain. Trimming took 1 base from V and 4 from J, leaving 3 bases between them. Germline CDR1 and CDR2: SGHAT and FQNNGV. This CDR3 comprises 12 residues. DNA for the CDR3: TGTGCCAGCAGCTTAGTCTCAGATACGCAGTATTTT. Protein sequence: CASSLVSDTQYF.

This chain connects TRBV3-1 (or the pseudogene TRBV3-2) to TRBJ1-1, with D perhaps matching TRBD1 (6 bases). Germline V gene sequence: CDR1 LGHDT, CDR2 YNNKEL (reference sequence). Trimming cost V 4 bases and J 1 base, with 13 bases left between them. The CDR3 consists of 15 residues. This chain's CDR3 is CASSRQAMGNTEAFF. DNA of the CDR3: TGTGCCAGCAGCCGACAGGCCATGGGGAACACTGAAGCTTTCTTT.

The DNA of the CDR3 is TGTGCCAGCAGCTTAGTGAGCGGTGGGGACATTCAGTACTTC. This gives the protein CASSLVSGGDIQYF. The chain has TRBV7-2 and TRBJ2-4, with TRBD2 as a possible D gene (5 bases). CDR1 SGHTA and CDR2 FQGNSA come from the germline V gene. This CDR3 has 14 residues. V was cut by 1 base and J by 8 bases, with 12 bases left in between. Together with reference TRBV7-2 and TRBJ2-4, the CDR3 gives the full variable domain: GAGVSQSPSNKVTEKGKDVELRCDPISGHTALYWYRQSLGQGLEFLIYFQGNSAPDKSGLPSDRFSAERTGGSVSTLTIQRTQQEDSAVYLCASSLVSGGDIQYFGAGTRLSVL.

This CDR3 is CASSLGDRTLRDGYTF. The CDR3 DNA reads TGCGCCAGCAGCTTGGGGGACAGGACACTAAGGGATGGCTACACCTTC. This sequence joins TRBV5-1 and TRBJ1-2, with 8 bases fitting TRBD1. From germline, CDR1 is SGHRS and CDR2 YFSETQ. CDR3 length: 16 residues. With 0 bases clipped from V and 6 bases from J, the junction kept 10 bases outside the gene matches.

With regard to this clone: One end of the junction fails to match germline, which may point to a read error. This sequence joins TRBV11-3 and TRBJ1-1, with D tentatively TRBD1 (6 bases). The CDR3 loop spans 20 amino acids. The V gene's germline CDR1 is SGHNT and CDR2 YENEEA. CDR3 sequence: CASSVEGGPGRNIPNTEAFF. The CDR3 DNA is TGTGCCAGCAGCGTAGAGGGGGGACCGGGACGGAATATTCCGAACACTGAAGCTTTCTTT.

This clone has only one observation. The V call is TRBV2, the J call TRBJ1-3; no clear D gene. The V end was cut by 4 bases, the J end by 0 bases, with 7 bases between. This CDR3 is 14 amino acids long. CDR1 is SNHLY and CDR2 is FYNNEI in the germline V gene. The CDR3 DNA follows: TGTGCCAGCAGTGGGCCAAGCTCTGGAAACACCATATATTTT. Encoded protein: CASSGPSSGNTIYF.

The V call is TRBV5-1, the J call TRBJ1-6; D perhaps matches TRBD1 (6 bases). V was trimmed by 4 bases and J by 6 bases, leaving 11 bases between them. In germline, CDR1 is SGHRS, CDR2 YFSETQ. The CDR3 extends over 14 amino acids. The CDR3 nucleotides read TGCGCCAGCAGCATCGGACAGCCTAATTCACCCCTCCACTTT. This codes for CASSIGQPNSPLHF.

V is TRBV5-1 and J is TRBJ2-2, with TRBD1 matching over 8 bases. The length of the CDR3 is 14 residues. CDR1 and CDR2 (germline): SGHRS, YFSETQ. Unmatched junction bases numbered 3, after V lost 4 bases and J lost 4 bases. This chain's CDR3 is CASSDQGATGELFF. CDR3 DNA: TGCGCCAGCAGCGATCAGGGGGCCACCGGGGAGCTGTTTTTT.

This chain links TRBV5-1 with TRBJ2-2; D uncertain. This CDR3 comprises 14 residues. Trimming took 0 bases from V and 2 from J, leaving 5 bases between them. CDR1 is SGHRS and CDR2 is YFSETQ in the germline V gene. The CDR3 protein is CASSLAGNTGELFF. Written as DNA, the CDR3 is TGCGCCAGCAGCTTGGCAGGAAACACCGGGGAGCTGTTTTTT.